This is a list of T cell receptor beta chains from one sample in a study of blood T cells in healthy people across ages. TCRdb analysed the 5' RACE reads with MiXCR anew, one entry per CDR3 protein. The sample carries around 1.1 million distinct CDR3 sequences, roughly two fifths recorded once. The sequencing input was blood. The origin of the receptors is a man younger than 35 in good health. Both conserved end residues are part of each CDR3. The order of the fields is clone size, CDR3 length, V gene, J gene, D gene, CDR3 DNA, CDR3 protein. The D gene is left open where the match is weak. For some rows the clone size is stated as once, few or many, or as a class when expanded; others skip it.

NA	14	TRBV20-1	TRBJ1-1	NA	TGCAGTGCTAGAGATGGGACCTACAGAGGTGAAGCTTTCTTT	CSARDGTYRGEAFF
NA	18	TRBV27	TRBJ2-7	TRBD1	TGTGCCAGCAGTCCCATGGATACTCGACAGGGAACCTACAATGAGCAGTACTTC	CASSPMDTRQGTYNEQYF
few	13	TRBV11-2	TRBJ1-2	NA	TGTGCCAGCAGCTTAGGAAGTCGGCTTGGCTACACCTTC	CASSLGSRLGYTF
once	15	TRBV5-1	TRBJ2-2	NA	TGCGCCAGCAGCTCGACCTCTCAGGGCAGCGGGGAGCTGTTTTTT	CASSSTSQGSGELFF
NA	18	TRBV28	TRBJ1-6	TRBD1	TGTGCCAGCAGTTTGCCGGGACAGGCGAGCTCCTATAATTCACCCCTCCACTTT	CASSLPGQASSYNSPLHF
NA	15	TRBV6-2/TRBV6-3	TRBJ2-7	NA	TGTGCCAGCAGTTACTCCCCAGGGAATCCCTACGAGCAGTACTTC	CASSYSPGNPYEQYF
NA	15	TRBV20-1	TRBJ2-5	TRBD2	TGCAGTGCTAGAATCCGCGGGGGGAAGCAAGAGACCCAGTACTTC	CSARIRGGKQETQYF
once	12	TRBV6-5	TRBJ2-7	TRBD1	TGTGCCAGCAGTTACGGGGACAGGGCCCAGTACTTC	CASSYGDRAQYF
NA	13	TRBV29-1	TRBJ2-3	NA	TGCAGCGTTGACGGGGTTGCTGCAGATACGCAGTATTTT	CSVDGVAADTQYF
once	15	TRBV7-2	TRBJ2-3	NA	TGTGCCGGCAGCCAGCCCGGGGTTAGCACAGATACGCAGTATTTT	CAGSQPGVSTDTQYF
NA	14	TRBV12-3/TRBV12-4	TRBJ1-2	NA	TGTGCCAGTAGTCCCCCCCGGGACACACATGGCTACACCTTC	CASSPPRDTHGYTF